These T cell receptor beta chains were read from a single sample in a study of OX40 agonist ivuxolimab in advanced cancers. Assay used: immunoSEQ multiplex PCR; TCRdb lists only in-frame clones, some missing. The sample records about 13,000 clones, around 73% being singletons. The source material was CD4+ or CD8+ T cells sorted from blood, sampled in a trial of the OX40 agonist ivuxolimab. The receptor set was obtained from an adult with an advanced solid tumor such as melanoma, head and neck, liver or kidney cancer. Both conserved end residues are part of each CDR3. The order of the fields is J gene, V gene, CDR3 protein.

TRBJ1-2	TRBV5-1	CASSLGTVSGYTF
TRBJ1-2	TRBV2	CASSEALRDRVNGYTF
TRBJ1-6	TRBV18	CASSPHSTGVGSPLHF
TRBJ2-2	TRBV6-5	CASSLGEAGELFF
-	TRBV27	CASSSRMGQGIYEQYF
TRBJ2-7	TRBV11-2	CASSLVPDDEQYF
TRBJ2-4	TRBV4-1	CASSLTPSPRAQYF
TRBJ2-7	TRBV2	CASSELGAGGTYEQYF
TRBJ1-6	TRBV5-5	CASSSGDGGNSPLHF
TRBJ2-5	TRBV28	CASSLVQGWDETQYF
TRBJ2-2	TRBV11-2	CASSSYGTENTGELFF
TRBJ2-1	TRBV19	CASKPDRDTYNEQFF
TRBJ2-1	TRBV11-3	CASSLNVGFDEQFF
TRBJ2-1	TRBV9	CASSVGTLNEQFF
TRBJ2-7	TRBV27	CASSSSAGGSDEQYF
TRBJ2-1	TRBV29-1	CSVERRNYNEQFF
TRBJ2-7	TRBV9	CASSDPGTFYEQYF
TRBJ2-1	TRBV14	CASSQVLVAEQFF
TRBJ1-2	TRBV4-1	CASSQDGRARYGYTF
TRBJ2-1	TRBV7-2	CASSLDLASAYNEQFF
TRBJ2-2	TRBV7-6	CASSEASWSGELFF
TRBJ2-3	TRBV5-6	CASSLAIGAPGGPDTQYF
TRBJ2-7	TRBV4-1	CASSQDGPGPYEQYF
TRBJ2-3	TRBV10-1	CASSEPGNSGRAAYF
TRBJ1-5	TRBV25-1	CASSEYPESNQPQHF
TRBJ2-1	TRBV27	CASSLNAGGPYEQFF
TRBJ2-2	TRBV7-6	CASSFGTSGKPPGELFF
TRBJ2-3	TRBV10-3	CAIRGHGADTQYF
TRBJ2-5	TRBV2	CASSRDRVEETQYF
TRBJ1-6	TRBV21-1	CASSKGTYYNSPLHF
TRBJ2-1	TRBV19	CASSVDRGYNEQFF
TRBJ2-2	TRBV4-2	CASSHGTRPSHTGELFF
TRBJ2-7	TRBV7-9	CASSLSRGIFYEQYF
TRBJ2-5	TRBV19	CASSNPPGPPKYF
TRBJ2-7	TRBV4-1	CASSHMTGGVNEQYF
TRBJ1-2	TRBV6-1	CASRPISGYGYTF
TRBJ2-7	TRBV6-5	CASSPGLYYEQYF
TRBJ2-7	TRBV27	CASSKRAGGVFYEQYF
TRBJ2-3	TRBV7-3	CASSGSGSTDTQYF
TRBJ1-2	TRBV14	CASSHEGDRGPGYTF
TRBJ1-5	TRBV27	CASGRGDRIHNQPQHF